This T cell receptor (beta chain) was obtained from a study of PD-1 blockade in classical Hodgkin lymphoma. Study in general: With a 2-week interval, patients received intravenous nivolumab at 3 mg/kg.

Germline lookup yields CDR1 SGHRS and CDR2 YFSETQ. The CDR3 covers 18 residues. Trimming pared 0 bases from V and 0 bases from J, leaving 13 bases between. This clone was picked up one time. What it recognizes is unknown. Brentuximab vedotin exposure varied among the patients, all of whom had relapsed after autologous stem cell transplantation. Notes on the study in general: Significant TCR diversity gains by C4D1 occurred in CD4+ but not CD8+ cells. Newly diagnosed patients reportedly had lower baseline TCR diversity than healthy donors. What caused the repertoire differences, perhaps disease activity or prior therapy, remains undefined.

Assay used: immunoSEQ multiplex PCR; TCRdb lists only in-frame clones, some missing. The sample includes about 41,000 clones, roughly 70% of them seen just once. The clonotype comes from a human donor with classical Hodgkin lymphoma. This specimen was peripheral blood mononuclear cells (PBMCs), taken at baseline. This chain uses TRBV5-1 with TRBJ1-6; TRBD1 might be the D (5 bases). CDR3 region: CASSLVSRESSYNSPLHF. Written as DNA, the CDR3 is TGCGCCAGCAGCTTGGTTAGCAGGGAGAGCTCCTATAATTCACCCCTCCACTTT.